Sequencing of this TCR beta chain was carried out in a study of beta chain features in type 1 diabetes. Regarding the study as a whole: The naive, central memory and Treg TCRB repertoires showed an apparent similarity that was greater among patients than among healthy donors.

The junction had 7 bases not matched to a gene; V was cut back by 7 bases and J by 4 bases. The CDR3 contains 15 residues. Germline CDR1 SNHLY, CDR2 FYNNEI. Note on this clone: Its antigen is unidentified.

Cell sorting via CD45RO/CCR7/CD25/CD127/CD95/CD27 was performed to obtain CD4+ naive, central memory, regulatory and stem cell-like memory cells. Expressed TCRB transcripts were sequenced, since all the RNA that had been isolated was reverse transcribed. Assay used: immunoSEQ multiplex PCR; TCRdb lists only in-frame clones, some missing. The sample records around 400,000 clones, over 9.5% being singletons. This receptor was identified in a young man in good health. The sequencing input was naive CD4+ T cells from blood. This rearrangement joins TRBV2 to TRBJ2-2; 9 nucleotides agree with TRBD1. CDR3 DNA: TGTGCCAGCACGACCGGGACAGGGTTCACCGGGGAGCTGTTTTTT. Translating it yields CASTTGTGFTGELFF.